The sequence of this TCR beta chain was determined in a study of cytomegalovirus exposure and HLA in healthy donors. Regarding the study as a whole: Most TCR sequences proved rare, with some public TCRs found in many donors. First-cohort TCR clusters were later found to tend to co-occur in the 120 validation repertoires. The authors confirmed in vitro that a few CMV-associated chains were specific for CMV antigens.

To note about this clone: Its antigen remains unidentified.

Some clones are missing from TCRdb's copy, which holds only in-frame ones; the method was immunoSEQ multiplex PCR. The table includes approximately 240,000 clones, 75% to 95% detected once. The germline gives CDR1 ENHRY, CDR2 SYGVKD. J lost 9 bases, V lost 5 bases, and 9 bases had no gene match. The CDR3 runs to 16 residues. Source material: PBMCs. The chain uses TRBV10-3 and TRBJ2-1, with TRBD2 matching over 14 bases. The TCR was taken from a woman younger than 30 in good health and CMV-seronegative. CDR3 DNA sequence: TGTGCCATCAGTCCCCAGACTAGCGGGAGGGTGAGTGAGCAGTTCTTC. Translation: CAISPQTSGRVSEQFF.